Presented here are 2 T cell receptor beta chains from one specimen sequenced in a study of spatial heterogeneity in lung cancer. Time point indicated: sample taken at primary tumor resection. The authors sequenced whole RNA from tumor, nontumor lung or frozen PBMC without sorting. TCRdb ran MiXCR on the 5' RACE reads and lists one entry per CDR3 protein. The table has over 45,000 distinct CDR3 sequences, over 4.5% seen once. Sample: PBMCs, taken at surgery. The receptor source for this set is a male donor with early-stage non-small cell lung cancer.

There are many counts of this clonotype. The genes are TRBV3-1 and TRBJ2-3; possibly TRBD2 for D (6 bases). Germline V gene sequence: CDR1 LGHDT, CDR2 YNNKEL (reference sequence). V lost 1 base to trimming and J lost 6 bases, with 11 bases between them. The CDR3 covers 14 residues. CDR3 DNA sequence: TGTGCCAGCAGCCAAGGCCCTGGGGGGGATACGCAGTATTTT. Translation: CASSQGPGGDTQYF.

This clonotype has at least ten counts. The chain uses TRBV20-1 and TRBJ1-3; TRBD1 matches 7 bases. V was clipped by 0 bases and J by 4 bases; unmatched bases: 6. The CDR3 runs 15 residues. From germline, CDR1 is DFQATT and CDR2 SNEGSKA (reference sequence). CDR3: CSAREDRWNGNTIYF. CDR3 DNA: TGCAGTGCTAGAGAGGACAGGTGGAACGGAAACACCATATATTTT.